The sequence of this T cell receptor (beta chain) was determined in a study of a mutant IDH1 vaccine in newly diagnosed glioma. At the level of the study: Previous treatment comprised radiotherapy, temozolomide, or both, mostly both.

Profiling relied on immunoSEQ multiplex PCR, and the TCRdb table lists in-frame clones only, not all of them. The sample consists of around 41,000 clones, about 78% of them appearing once. Study-level points and caveats: The study observed vaccine-induced immune responses in 90% to 95% of patients.

For this clone: The antigen remains undetermined.

As for time point: week 23, last vaccination. Vaccination comprised doses that each held 300 ug of mutant IDH1 20-mer peptide, plus topical imiquimod. The CDR3 covers 12 residues. The germline CDR1 and CDR2 sequences are SGHKS and YYEKEE (reference sequence). V was clipped by 4 bases and J by 3 bases, with 8 bases between them. The TCR originated in a middle-aged woman with glioma. Some clones in this sample may be carry-over from other donors' samples. Sequencing was performed on PBMCs, taken from a glioma patient whose treatment included an IDH1 peptide vaccine. The rearrangement links TRBV5-5 to TRBJ2-7, with D perhaps matching TRBD2 (6 bases). CDR3 DNA sequence: TGTGCCAGCAGCCCGCGGGACTACGAGCAGTACTTC. It translates to CASSPRDYEQYF.